The source of this T cell receptor beta chain is a study of blood T cells in healthy people across ages. It was with a sample-barcoded 5' primer and a J-beta primer mix that a second PCR of about 6 to 11 cycles was run. TCRdb reprocessed the 5' RACE reads with MiXCR, giving one entry per CDR3 protein. The table lists approximately 850,000 distinct CDR3 sequences, about 62% of them singletons, with roughly 20% in the top ten. The germline CDR1 and CDR2 sequences are MNHEY and SVGAGI. Trimming removed 5 bases from V and 10 bases from J; junction bases left unmatched: 10. This CDR3 has 14 amino acids. This chain links TRBV6-5 with TRBJ2-1; 8 bases match TRBD2. The sequenced material came from blood. The receptor comes from a man under 40 in good health. Here the CDR3 DNA reads TGTGCCAGCAGTCACTTAGCGGGGCCTCCGGAGCAGTTCTTC. It specifies CASSHLAGPPEQFF.